The 30 T cell receptor beta chains in this list originate from one sample, sequenced in a study of PD-1 blockade in classical Hodgkin lymphoma. Time point here: newly diagnosed, previously untreated cHL patient sample. Produced via immunoSEQ multiplex PCR; TCRdb's table is partial and in-frame only. The sample yields around 43,000 clones, approximately 91% seen once. Sequenced input: peripheral blood mononuclear cells (PBMCs). Receptors originate from a human donor with classical Hodgkin lymphoma.

This rearrangement joins TRBV11-3 to TRBJ1-2, with 7 bases identical to TRBD1. Germline lookup yields CDR1 SGHNT and CDR2 YENEEA. This CDR3 spans 17 amino acids. V lost 4 bases, J lost 7 bases, and 18 bases stayed unmatched. CDR3 nucleotide sequence: TGTGCCAGCAGCTCCCCAAGAGCAGGGGGGTTGGGTAGTGGCTACACCTTC. Protein product: CASSSPRAGGLGSGYTF.

The rearrangement joins TRBV19 to TRBJ1-3, with TRBD1 as a possible D gene (6 bases). Looked up from germline, CDR1 is LNHDA and CDR2 is SQIVND (reference sequence). V dropped 3 bases and J dropped 0 bases, with 9 bases sitting between them. The CDR3 is 15 amino acids. This CDR3 reads CASSIGQRSGNTIYF. The DNA for the CDR3 is TGTGCCAGTAGTATTGGACAGCGCTCTGGAAACACCATATATTTT.

This chain uses TRBV29-1 with TRBJ2-1; a weak D match, TRBD2 (5 bases). Germline CDR1 reads SQVTM; CDR2 reads ANQGSEA. The CDR3 totals 13 residues. The V gene lost 5 bases and the J gene lost 0 bases, with 8 bases spanning the gap. The CDR3 loop is CSVSGSSYNEQFF. Written as DNA, the CDR3 is TGCAGCGTTAGTGGGAGCTCCTACAATGAGCAGTTCTTC.

The V gene is TRBV19, the J gene TRBJ2-7; possible D gene TRBD1, 6 bases. Germline-derived CDR1 and CDR2 are LNHDA and SQIVND (reference sequence). The CDR3 consists of 14 residues. Trimming cost V 5 bases and J 2 bases, with 13 bases left between them. CDR3 protein: CASSQTGSPYEQYF. Here the CDR3 DNA reads TGTGCCAGTAGTCAGACAGGAAGCCCCTACGAGCAGTACTTC.

This chain's CDR3 is CASRGLAGAGELFF. The CDR3 nucleotides read TGTGCCAGCCGGGGACTAGCTGGGGCCGGGGAGCTGTTTTTT. The chain employs TRBV6-5 and TRBJ2-2; 9 nucleotides line up with TRBD2. CDR1 and CDR2 (germline): MNHEY, SVGAGI. The CDR3 is 14 amino acids. V was pared by 8 bases and J by 6 bases, with 7 bases of the junction left unmatched.

The rearrangement joins TRBV28 to TRBJ2-1; TRBD1 matches 9 bases. The CDR3 loop spans 15 amino acids. After removal of 4 bases from V and 7 bases from J, the junction contained 8 bases not matched to a gene. The V gene's germline CDR1 is MDHEN and CDR2 SYDVKM. DNA of the CDR3: TGTGCCAGCAGTTCGAGGGACAGGGTCGAGAATGAGCAGTTCTTC. Protein product: CASSSRDRVENEQFF.

J is TRBJ2-3 and V is TRBV15, with 9 bases lining up with TRBD2. Germline V gene data show CDR1 as LNHNV and CDR2 as YYDKDF (reference sequence). V shed 0 bases, J shed 2 bases, and the junction held 15 bases outside the gene matches. The CDR3 has 20 residues. CDR3 DNA: TGTGCCACCAGCAGAGATCCCGGCAGGGGGGGACTAGCCTACACAGATACGCAGTATTTT. Translating it yields CATSRDPGRGGLAYTDTQYF.

The V call is TRBV29-1, the J call TRBJ2-1; D is unresolved. CDR1 is SQVTM, CDR2 ANQGSEA, per germline. The CDR3 spans 17 residues. V was trimmed by 4 bases and J by 1 base, leaving 20 bases between them. The CDR3 region is CSVVRPPPFGSYNEQFF. The CDR3 region has the DNA TGCAGCGTTGTTCGCCCCCCCCCGTTCGGGTCCTACAATGAGCAGTTCTTC.

The chain recombines TRBV7-8 with TRBJ2-4; D gene unclear. The ends were cut back, 4 bases at V and 6 bases at J, with 13 bases in the middle. This CDR3 has 14 residues. Looked up from germline, CDR1 is SGHVS and CDR2 is FQNEAQ. The CDR3 coding sequence is TGTGCCAGCAGCTCCCCCACAAAGATAAACATTCAGTACTTC. Amino acid sequence: CASSSPTKINIQYF. The whole variable domain, filled in from reference TRBV7-8 and TRBJ2-4, reads GAGVSQSPRYKVAKRGQDVALRCDPISGHVSLFWYQQALGQGPEFLTYFQNEAQLDKSGLPSDRFFAERPEGSVSTLKIQRTQQEDSAVYLCASSSPTKINIQYFGAGTRLSVL.

V usage is TRBV28 and J usage is TRBJ1-3; the D gene is possibly TRBD1 (5 bases). The CDR3 runs to 15 residues. The V end lost 5 bases, the J end lost 1 base, and 12 bases lay between the germline ends. Per the germline V gene, CDR1 is MDHEN and CDR2 is SYDVKM. In DNA form, the CDR3 reads TGTGCCAGCAGTCCGCCTGGGGGATCTGGAAACACCATATATTTT. Residues: CASSPPGGSGNTIYF.

V gene TRBV6-5 combines with J gene TRBJ2-1, with D unclear. Trimming removed 6 bases at V and 0 bases at J, with 12 bases between. CDR1 MNHEY and CDR2 SVGAGI come from the germline V gene. The CDR3 is 15 residues long. CDR3 nucleotides: TGTGCCAGCAGCCCTAGGACCAGCTCCTACAATGAGCAGTTCTTC. It codes for CASSPRTSSYNEQFF.

This clone was seen only a few times. V and J are TRBV12-5 and TRBJ1-5, with D tentatively TRBD1 (6 bases). CDR3 length equals 17 residues. Deletions cut 2 bases from V and 2 bases from J, with 16 bases between. Germline loops: CDR1 LGHNT, CDR2 FRNRAP. The CDR3 DNA reads as TGTGCTAGTGGTTTGCGCTCTGGACAGTATGGCAATCAGCCCCAGCATTTT. This codes for CASGLRSGQYGNQPQHF.

This clone was detected a few times. The genes are TRBV5-1 and TRBJ1-1; the D gene is possibly TRBD1 (6 bases). Trimming left V 2 bases short and J 3 bases short, with 11 bases between. Germline V gives CDR1 SGHRS, CDR2 YFSETQ. The CDR3 consists of 14 residues. The CDR3 loop reads CASSFRGGDTEAFF. The CDR3, as DNA: TGCGCCAGCAGCTTCCGCGGGGGCGACACTGAAGCTTTCTTT.

This clone was found once. The gene calls are TRBV5-1 and TRBJ1-5; D is undetermined. V dropped 1 base and J dropped 0 bases, with 11 bases sitting between them. This CDR3 region has 16 residues. Germline V lookup: CDR1 SGHRS, CDR2 YFSETQ. The CDR3 sequence is CASSLMGLNSNQPQHF. The CDR3 DNA reads as TGCGCCAGCAGCTTGATGGGGTTAAATAGCAATCAGCCCCAGCATTTT.

The gene calls are TRBV19 and TRBJ2-4; no definite D call. The CDR3 covers 14 residues. Germline V CDR1 and CDR2: LNHDA, SQIVND (reference sequence). Trimming took off 8 bases at V and 1 base at J, with 12 bases between the two ends. The CDR3 spells CASCTGAAKNIQYF. The CDR3, as DNA: TGTGCCAGTTGTACGGGTGCTGCCAAAAACATTCAGTACTTC.

Only a few counts were recorded for this clone. J is TRBJ1-2 and V is TRBV4-2; tentative D call: TRBD1 (6 bases). The CDR3 is made up of 14 amino acids. Germline values: CDR1 LGHNA, CDR2 YNFKEQ. Trimming cost V 1 base and J 8 bases, with 14 bases left between them. CDR3 DNA sequence: TGTGCCAGCAGCCAAGTTTCAGGGGAATTAGGCTACACCTTC. Its translation is CASSQVSGELGYTF.

V usage is TRBV28 and J usage is TRBJ2-3; D is possibly TRBD1 (5 bases). This CDR3 comprises 15 residues. V was clipped by 4 bases and J by 13 bases, with 24 bases between them. Germline CDR1 is MDHEN and CDR2 is SYDVKM. CDR3 DNA sequence: TGTGCCAGCAGTTGGCAGGGTAGTCCGTTCGGAAAGGAGTATTTT. Translating it yields CASSWQGSPFGKEYF.

V and J are TRBV4-1 and TRBJ2-7; 9 nucleotides line up with TRBD2. From germline, CDR1 is MGHRA and CDR2 YSYEKL. The CDR3 has 14 residues. V lost 1 base and J lost 6; bases outside the gene matches: 4. CDR3 coding DNA: TGCGCCAGCAGCCAAGCAGGGACTAGCCGCGAGCAGTACTTC. Protein: CASSQAGTSREQYF.

V is TRBV2 and J is TRBJ2-5; a possible D gene is TRBD2 (6 bases). The germline CDR1 and CDR2 sequences are SNHLY and FYNNEI. This CDR3 has 15 residues. Trimming removed 5 bases at V and 4 bases at J, with 17 bases between. This CDR3 reads CASSSRLDMGETQYF. For the CDR3, the DNA is TGTGCCAGCAGTTCCCGACTAGACATGGGAGAGACCCAGTACTTC.

This clone was seen only a few times. The rearrangement uses TRBV7-8 and TRBJ1-2; possibly TRBD1 for D (6 bases). Germline lookup yields CDR1 SGHVS and CDR2 FQNEAQ. The CDR3 extends over 13 amino acids. V lost 8 bases, J lost 8 bases, and 18 bases lay in between. DNA for the CDR3: TGTGCCAGCCTCGGCGGGGGCGGATGGGGCTACACCTTC. Translation: CASLGGGGWGYTF.

The V and J genes are TRBV18 and TRBJ1-2, with 7 bases aligning to TRBD1. Trimming removed 3 bases from V and 4 bases from J; junction bases left unmatched: 17. Germline assignment: CDR1 KGHSH and CDR2 LQKENI. The CDR3 runs to 18 residues. The CDR3 sequence: CASSPTTGVPPPSYGYTF. Here the CDR3 DNA reads TGTGCCAGCTCACCCACAACAGGGGTCCCTCCCCCCAGCTATGGCTACACCTTC.

J is TRBJ2-5 and V is TRBV19, with 9 bases aligning to TRBD1. In germline, CDR1 is LNHDA, CDR2 SQIVND (reference sequence). With V trimmed by 4 bases and J by 14 bases, 11 bases remained unmatched. The CDR3 is made up of 13 amino acids. The CDR3 sequence is CASSTPRDRAPYF. The CDR3 region has the DNA TGTGCCAGTAGTACCCCAAGGGACAGGGCTCCTTACTTC.

In this sample, this clone turned up once. J is TRBJ2-3 and V is TRBV12-1. TRBV12-1 is a recognized pseudogene. This CDR3 comprises 11 residues. CDR3 residues: CASSLGDTQYF. The CDR3 DNA reads TGTGCCAGCAGCTTAGGAGATACGCAGTATTTT.

V usage is TRBV6-5 and J usage is TRBJ1-1, with D uncertain. V gave up 0 bases and J gave up 4 bases, with 6 bases separating them. Germline lookup yields CDR1 MNHEY and CDR2 SVGAGI. The CDR3 is 13 amino acids. Here the CDR3 reads CASSYSGSTEAFF. The CDR3 region has the DNA TGTGCCAGCAGTTACTCGGGGAGCACTGAAGCTTTCTTT.

The J gene is TRBJ2-5, the V gene TRBV19; the D gene is possibly TRBD1 (6 bases). The CDR3 consists of 15 residues. Germline loops: CDR1 LNHDA, CDR2 SQIVND (reference sequence). Trimming left V 8 bases short and J 3 bases short, with 19 bases between. The CDR3 is CASGRWGLREETQYF. The CDR3 DNA is TGTGCCAGTGGGCGGTGGGGGCTACGGGAAGAGACCCAGTACTTC.

This chain links TRBV10-3 with TRBJ1-1; D is unclear. V dropped 2 bases and J dropped 10 bases, with 11 bases sitting between them. CDR1 is ENHRY and CDR2 is SYGVKD in the germline V gene. This CDR3 is 12 amino acids long. The CDR3: CAISEPSLGAFF. The CDR3 DNA sequence: TGTGCCATCAGTGAGCCGAGCCTGGGAGCTTTCTTT.

CDR3 sequence (DNA): TGTGCCAGCAGTGATAGGGTAGCCAAAAACATTCAGTACTTC. Residues: CASSDRVAKNIQYF. V is TRBV2 and J is TRBJ2-4; D gene ambiguous. Trimming pared 3 bases from V and 0 bases from J, leaving 6 bases between. Per the germline V gene, CDR1 is SNHLY and CDR2 is FYNNEI. This CDR3 has 14 amino acids.

V is TRBV5-1 and J is TRBJ2-1; TRBD1 matches 7 bases. The J segment lost 5 bases and the V segment lost 4 bases, leaving 18 bases of the junction unmatched. This CDR3 region has 18 residues. Germline V CDR1 and CDR2: SGHRS, YFSETQ. The CDR3: CASSRAGTVRSGNNEQFF. In DNA form, the CDR3 reads TGCGCCAGCAGCCGAGCCGGGACAGTCCGCTCGGGGAACAATGAGCAGTTCTTC.

V is TRBV5-1 and J is TRBJ2-7; 7 positions match TRBD1. This CDR3 region has 13 residues. V gave up 5 bases and J gave up 3 bases; unmatched junction bases: 5. In germline, CDR1 is SGHRS, CDR2 YFSETQ. CDR3 nucleotide sequence: TGCGCCAGCAGGCCGAGGGACAGCTACGAGCAGTACGTC. It codes for CASRPRDSYEQYV.

Remarks on this clone: Other DNA variants within this sample encode the same CDR3. The chain recombines TRBV2 with TRBJ1-4, with D unclear. With 0 bases removed from V and 5 bases from J, the gap between germline ends came to 7 bases. CDR1 is SNHLY and CDR2 is FYNNEI in the germline V gene. There are 14 residues in the CDR3. CDR3 protein: CASSEAAANEKLFF. CDR3 DNA sequence: TGTGCCAGCAGTGAAGCGGCGGCAAATGAAAAACTGTTTTTT. The entire variable domain, with the rest obtained from reference TRBV2 and TRBJ1-4, is as follows: EPEVTQTPSHQVTQMGQEVILRCVPISNHLYFYWYRQILGQKVEFLVSFYNNEISEKSEIFDDQFSVERPDGSNFTLKIRSTKLEDSAMYFCASSEAAANEKLFFGSGTQLSVL.